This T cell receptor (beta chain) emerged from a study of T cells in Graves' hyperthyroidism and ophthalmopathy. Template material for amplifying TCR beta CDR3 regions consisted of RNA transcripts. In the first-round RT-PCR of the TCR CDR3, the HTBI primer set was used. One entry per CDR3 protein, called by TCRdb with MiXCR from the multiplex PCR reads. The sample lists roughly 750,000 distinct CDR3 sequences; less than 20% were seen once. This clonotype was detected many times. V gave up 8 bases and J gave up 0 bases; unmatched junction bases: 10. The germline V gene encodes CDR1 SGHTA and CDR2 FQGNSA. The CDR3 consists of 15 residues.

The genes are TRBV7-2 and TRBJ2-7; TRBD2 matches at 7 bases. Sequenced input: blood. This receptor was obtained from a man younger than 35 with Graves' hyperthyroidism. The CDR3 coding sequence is TGTGCCAGCGCCGGGGAGCTAGCGGTCTCCTACGAGCAGTACTTC. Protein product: CASAGELAVSYEQYF.